What follows describes a single T cell receptor beta chain. This entry comes from a study of T cells in tumors after PD-1 blockade. Study-wide background: No patient had prior checkpoint blockade, systemic immunosuppression, or radiotherapy within 4 weeks.

Libraries were prepared by immunoSEQ multiplex PCR; TCRdb keeps only in-frame clonotypes and omits some of them. The table has about 12,000 clones, over 55% seen once. The sequences come from tumor tissue, collected before anti-PD-1 treatment. The receptor was derived from a human donor with basal cell carcinoma.

CDR3 protein: CASSLNPANTGELFF. The CDR3, as DNA: TGTGCCAGCAGCTTAAACCCGGCCAACACCGGGGAGCTGTTTTTT. V is TRBV7-3 and J is TRBJ2-2; D gene unclear. Looked up from germline, CDR1 is SGHTA and CDR2 is FQGTGA. CDR3 length: 15 residues. V lost 1 base, J lost 2 bases, and 8 bases lay in between.